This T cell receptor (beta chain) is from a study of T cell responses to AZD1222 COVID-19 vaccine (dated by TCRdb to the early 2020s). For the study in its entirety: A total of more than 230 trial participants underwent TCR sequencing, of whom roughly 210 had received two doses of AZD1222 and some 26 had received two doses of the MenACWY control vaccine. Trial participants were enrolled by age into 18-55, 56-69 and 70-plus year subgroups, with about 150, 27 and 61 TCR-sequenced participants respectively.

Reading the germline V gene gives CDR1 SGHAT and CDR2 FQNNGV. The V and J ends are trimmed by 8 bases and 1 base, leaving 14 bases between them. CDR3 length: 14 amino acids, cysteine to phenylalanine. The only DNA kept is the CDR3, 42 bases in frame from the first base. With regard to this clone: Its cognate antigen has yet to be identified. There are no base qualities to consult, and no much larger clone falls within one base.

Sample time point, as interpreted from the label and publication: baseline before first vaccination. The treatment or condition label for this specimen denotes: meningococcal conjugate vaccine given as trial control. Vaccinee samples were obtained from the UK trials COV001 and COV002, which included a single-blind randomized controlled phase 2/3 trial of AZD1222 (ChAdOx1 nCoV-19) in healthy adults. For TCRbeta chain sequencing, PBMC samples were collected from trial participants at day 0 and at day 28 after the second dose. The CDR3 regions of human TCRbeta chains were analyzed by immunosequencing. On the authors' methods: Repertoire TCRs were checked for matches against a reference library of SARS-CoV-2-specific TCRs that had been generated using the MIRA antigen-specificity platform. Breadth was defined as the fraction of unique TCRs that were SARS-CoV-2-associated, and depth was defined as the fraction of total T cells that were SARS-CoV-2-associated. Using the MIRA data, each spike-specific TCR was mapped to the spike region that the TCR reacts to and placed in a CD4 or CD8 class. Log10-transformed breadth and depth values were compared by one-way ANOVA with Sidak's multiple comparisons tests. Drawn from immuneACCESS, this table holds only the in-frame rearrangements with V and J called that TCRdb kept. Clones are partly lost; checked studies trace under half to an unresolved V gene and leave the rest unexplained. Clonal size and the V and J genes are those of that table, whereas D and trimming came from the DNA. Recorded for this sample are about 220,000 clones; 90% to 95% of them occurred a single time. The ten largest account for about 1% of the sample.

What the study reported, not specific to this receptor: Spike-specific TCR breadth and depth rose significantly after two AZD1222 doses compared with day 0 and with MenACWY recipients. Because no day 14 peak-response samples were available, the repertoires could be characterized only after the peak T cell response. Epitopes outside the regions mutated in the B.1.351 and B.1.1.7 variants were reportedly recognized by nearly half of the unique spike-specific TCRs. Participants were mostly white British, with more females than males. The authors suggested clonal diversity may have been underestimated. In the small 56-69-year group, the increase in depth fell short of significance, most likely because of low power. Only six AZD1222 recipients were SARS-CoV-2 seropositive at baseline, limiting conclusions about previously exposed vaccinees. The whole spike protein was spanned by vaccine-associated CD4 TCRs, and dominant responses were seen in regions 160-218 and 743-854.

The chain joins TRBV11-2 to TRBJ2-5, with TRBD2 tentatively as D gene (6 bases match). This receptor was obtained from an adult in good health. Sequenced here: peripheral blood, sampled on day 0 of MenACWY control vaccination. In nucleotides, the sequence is TGTGCCAGCCAGGAGGGGATAAGCCAAGAGACCCAGTACTTC. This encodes CASQEGISQETQYF.